Each of the 11 T cell receptor beta chains below was sequenced from the same sample in a study of shared clonotypes between healthy human individuals. Profiling relied on immunoSEQ multiplex PCR, and the TCRdb table lists in-frame clones only, not all of them. The data show some 95,000 clones, with 60% to 75% seen just once and roughly 50% held by the top ten. Source material: memory CD8+ T cells sorted from blood. Subset of the sample: CD45RO+ cells pooled with CCR7-negative TemRA cells. These receptors came from a man under 40 in good health.

This clone was counted between two and nine times. The gene calls are TRBV2 and TRBJ2-7; no definite D call. CDR1 is SNHLY and CDR2 is FYNNEI in the germline V gene. The CDR3 consists of 14 residues. V lost 8 bases to trimming and J lost 2 bases, with 16 bases between them. This chain's CDR3 is CASAKSTLTYEQYF. DNA for the CDR3: TGTGCCAGCGCTAAATCAACCTTAACCTACGAGCAGTACTTC.

This clone has a handful of counts. This chain uses TRBV13 with TRBJ1-2; 7 bases agree with TRBD1. Unmatched junction bases numbered 13, after V lost 7 bases and J lost 8 bases. The CDR3 totals 14 residues. Germline V CDR1 and CDR2: PRHDT, FYEKMQ (reference sequence). The chain's CDR3 is CASIQRGQGKGYTF. The CDR3 bases are TGTGCCAGCATTCAAAGGGGGCAGGGGAAAGGCTACACCTTC.

This clone was picked up a small number of times. The chain uses TRBV6-1 and TRBJ2-6; no clear D gene. CDR3 length equals 14 residues. The germline V gene encodes CDR1 MNHNS and CDR2 SASEGT. V was cut by 7 bases and J by 2 bases, with 9 bases left in between. Here the CDR3 DNA reads TGTGCCAGCAACACGGTTACTGGGGCCAACGTCCTGACTTTC. As protein: CASNTVTGANVLTF.

A remark on this clone: The same CDR3 also results from other DNA sequences found in this sample. The chain joins TRBV7-9 to TRBJ2-1; TRBD2 matches at 8 bases. Trimming cost V 6 bases and J 2 bases; bases outside gene matches: 6. The CDR3 spans 15 residues. In germline, CDR1 is SEHNR, CDR2 FQNEAQ (reference sequence). This CDR3 is CASSPTSGPYNEQFF. For the CDR3, the DNA is TGTGCCAGCAGTCCAACTAGCGGCCCCTACAATGAGCAGTTCTTC.

This clone was observed a few times. CDR3 in DNA: TGTGCCAGCACCTCCTATGGGCTAGCGGGATCACTTAACACCGGGGAGCTGTTTTTT. Encoded protein: CASTSYGLAGSLNTGELFF. This rearrangement joins TRBV28 to TRBJ2-2; 9 positions agree with TRBD2. Germline CDR1 reads MDHEN; CDR2 reads SYDVKM. The CDR3 consists of 19 residues. Unmatched junction bases numbered 17, after V lost 7 bases and J lost 2 bases.

In DNA, the CDR3 is TGTGCCAGCAGCTCTTGGGGAGGATCCCCGGCGAATACGCAGTATTTT. It yields the protein CASSSWGGSPANTQYF. J is TRBJ2-3 and V is TRBV14; D is perhaps TRBD2 (6 bases). The length of the CDR3 is 16 residues. Germline V gene lookup returns CDR1 SGHDN and CDR2 FVKESK. Trimming stripped 5 bases from V and 7 bases from J, with 22 bases between.

This sequence joins TRBV27 and TRBJ2-1; maybe TRBD2 (6 bases). The CDR3 extends over 18 amino acids. Trimming cost V 2 bases and J 5 bases, with 22 bases left between them. CDR1 is MNHEY, CDR2 SMNVEV, per germline (reference sequence). The chain's CDR3 is CASSLTLSRLATHNEQFF. The DNA of the CDR3 is TGTGCCAGCAGTTTAACGTTATCGCGGCTAGCGACCCACAATGAGCAGTTCTTC.

The count of this clone is one. CDR3 sequence reads: CSVGTPATPGRGYTF. CDR3 bases: TGCAGCGTTGGGACACCTGCCACCCCGGGACGGGGCTACACCTTC. The chain carries TRBV29-1 and TRBJ1-2; D might be TRBD1 (5 bases). Germline V gene lookup returns CDR1 SQVTM and CDR2 ANQGSEA. Between the trimmed V and J ends, which lost 4 bases and 8 bases, there was a span of 23 bases. The CDR3 has 15 residues. The whole variable domain, filled in from reference TRBV29-1 and TRBJ1-2, reads SAVISQKPSRDICQRGTSLTIQCQVDSQVTMMFWYRQQPGQSLTLIATANQGSEATYESGFVIDKFPISRPNLTFSTLTVSNMSPEDSSIYLCSVGTPATPGRGYTFGSGTRLTVV.

This chain joins TRBV27 and TRBJ2-5, with 13 bases lining up with TRBD2. Germline V CDR1 and CDR2: MNHEY, SMNVEV (reference sequence). The CDR3 is made up of 15 amino acids. V dropped 5 bases and J dropped 5; count of bases not matched to a gene: 5. The chain's CDR3 is CASSPGLAGLETQYF. For the CDR3, the DNA is TGTGCCAGCAGTCCGGGACTAGCGGGACTGGAGACCCAGTACTTC.

Remarks on this clone: Possible read error: a much larger clone is one base away. The rearrangement links TRBV10-1 to TRBJ2-1; TRBD2 aligns across 11 bases. Germline CDR1 WNHNN, CDR2 SYGVQD (reference sequence). This CDR3 comprises 15 residues. Trimming at V came to 3 bases and at J to 3 bases, leaving 1 base not matched to a gene. In nucleotides, the CDR3 is TGCGCCAGCAGTGACGGGACTAGCGGCTACAATGAGCAGTTCTTC. It codes for CASSDGTSGYNEQFF.

This chain joins TRBV7-2 and TRBJ2-7; perhaps TRBD2 as D (6 bases). The CDR3 has 14 amino acids. CDR1 is SGHTA, CDR2 FQGNSA, per germline. V was pared by 0 bases and J by 7 bases, with 13 bases between. CDR3 sequence reads: CASSLAPGVREQYF. The CDR3 coding sequence is TGTGCCAGCAGCTTAGCTCCGGGAGTGCGGGAGCAGTACTTC.